This paragraph reports one TCR beta chain. As yet, its antigen is unknown. CDR1 is MGHRA and CDR2 is YSYEKL in the germline V gene. The CDR3 length is 17 residues. Trimming cost V 1 base and J 3 bases, with 18 bases left between them. This record comes from a study of OX40 agonist ivuxolimab in advanced cancers. Study-wide context: Cohort: 82.7% men, mean age around 60, aged about 20 to 80. General study findings and limits: Among the least clonally expanded were partial responders at 0.1-3.0 mg/kg. Researchers report that CD8+ T cells had, on average, more expanded clones than CD4+.

Some clones are missing from TCRdb's copy, which holds only in-frame ones; the method was immunoSEQ multiplex PCR. The profile covers fewer than 120,000 clones, with 89% appearing a single time and less than 0.35% taken by the ten largest. The chain carries TRBV4-1 and TRBJ1-2; D unresolved. The sequences come from CD4+ or CD8+ T cells sorted from blood, collected in a trial of the OX40 agonist ivuxolimab. The clonotype originates from an adult with an advanced solid tumor such as melanoma, head and neck, liver or kidney cancer. This chain's CDR3 is CASSQGSIMGSYYGYTF. CDR3 in DNA: TGCGCCAGCAGCCAAGGTAGTATTATGGGCAGCTACTATGGCTACACCTTC.